This TCR beta chain was profiled in a study of blood T cells in healthy people across ages (dated by TCRdb to between 2014 and 2016). Describing the broader study: Template switching captured roughly one uniquely barcoded TCR beta cDNA molecule per two T cells in model experiments. Using the same blood draw, the study looked at two additional independent replicas of 1 million unique cDNA reads for two donors, one aged 18 to 30 and the other aged 80 or older. The donors were split into four age groups: young (average 16 years), middle-aged (39), aged (over 55) and long-lived (over 80). To avoid experimental bias, donors of different ages were spread randomly across the sequencing lanes. Using deep sequencing normalized with unique cDNA molecular identifiers, the study measured how TCR beta repertoire diversity changes with age.

Donors were a few dozen systemically healthy Caucasian individuals from Russia aged 6 to 90 years. About 10 milliliters of peripheral blood were drawn from each donor into EDTA-treated Vacutainer tubes. PBMCs were isolated by Ficoll-Paque density-gradient centrifugation, with at least 7 million obtained per sample. Trizol reagent was used to extract total RNA from PBMCs, with at least 5.5 micrograms per sample. Naive CD45RAhigh/CD27high T cell percentages were measured by flow cytometry on a PBMC aliquot from every donor. This clonotype has more than one count but fewer than ten. Its antigen is still unknown. Per-nucleotide qualities are absent, and no much larger clonotype sits a single base away. Receptors were amplified or captured by 5' RACE. TCRdb lists the instrument as Illumina HiSeq 2500. A second 7 to 11 cycle PCR used a sample-barcoded 5' primer and a J-beta primer mix. A unique molecular identifier was introduced onto each TCR beta cDNA molecule by a template-switch 5' adaptor carrying 12 random nucleotides. Each sample yielded at least 3 million CDR3-containing paired-end reads. The Mint cDNA synthesis kit, primed by a TRBC-specific oligonucleotide, was used to synthesize first-strand cDNA from all RNA. Following uracil-DNA glycosylase treatment, a first 18-cycle PCR with universal primers M1SS and BC2_uni_R was performed on all cDNA. The published analysis was carried out like this. Each sample was normalized by randomly selecting 1 million high-quality reads, each carrying a distinct molecular identifier. Instead of being binned into consensus sequences, reads that shared molecular identifiers were thrown out. CDR3 identification, clonotype clustering and error correction used MiTCR with a Q25 quality threshold and the strictest error-elimination algorithm. A nonparametric unseen species model with Euler transformation was used to estimate lower-bound total TCR beta diversity. TCRdb applied fastp at Q25 and MiXCR to the public reads, then kept only in-frame beta chains. CDR3 protein duplicates are merged, each entry listing the most common genes and DNA. In this record, the V and J calls reflect TCRdb's handling and not the investigators' own analysis. Recorded for this sample are about 580,000 distinct CDR3 sequences; 40% to 50% of them occurred a single time. Of the sample, 20% to 25% is held by the ten largest clones.

V was cut back by 7 bases and J by 5 bases, leaving a gap of 19 bases between them. The CDR3 runs 15 residues from the cysteine to the phenylalanine. Only the CDR3 portion is preserved as DNA: 45 bases, with reading frame beginning at the first base. CDR1 and CDR2 (MNHEY, SMNVEV) derive from the germline V gene (reference sequence). Broader findings and caveats from the paper: Estimates of total diversity based on one million sequenced T cells were considered lower bounds and underestimates. Conclusive comparison of naive and antigen-experienced compartments was prevented by the profiling of bulk unsorted PBMCs. The CMV infection status of donors was not known, potentially confounding age-related changes in expanded clonotypes. The percentage of naive T cells measured by flow cytometry correlated strongly with observed TCR beta diversity. Compared with the aged group, more naive CD4+ T cells, fewer expanded clones and increased TCR diversity were shown by the long-lived group, suggesting age selection. Observed TCR beta diversity per million T cells fell roughly linearly with age, and a significant reduction was already apparent by age around 40.

The sample was blood. The chain joins TRBV27 to TRBJ2-3; no D gene is confidently identified. The sequence came from an elderly man in good health. The CDR3 protein: CASNGRSSGQDTQYF. The DNA sequence is as follows: TGTGCCAGCAACGGGCGGTCCTCTGGGCAAGATACGCAGTATTTT.